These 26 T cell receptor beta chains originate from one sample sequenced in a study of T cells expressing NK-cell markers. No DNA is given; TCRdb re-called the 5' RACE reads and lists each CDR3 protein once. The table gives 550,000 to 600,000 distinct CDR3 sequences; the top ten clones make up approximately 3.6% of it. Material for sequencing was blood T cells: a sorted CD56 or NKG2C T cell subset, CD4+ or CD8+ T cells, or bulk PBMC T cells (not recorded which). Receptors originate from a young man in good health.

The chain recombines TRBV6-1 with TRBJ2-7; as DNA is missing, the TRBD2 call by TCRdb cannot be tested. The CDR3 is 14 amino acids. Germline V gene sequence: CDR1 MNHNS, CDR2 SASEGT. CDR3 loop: CASSASSEWGAQYF.

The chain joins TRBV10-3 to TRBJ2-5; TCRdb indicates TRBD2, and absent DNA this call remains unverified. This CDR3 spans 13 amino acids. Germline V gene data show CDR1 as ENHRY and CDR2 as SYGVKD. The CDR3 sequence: CAISDGPQETQYF.

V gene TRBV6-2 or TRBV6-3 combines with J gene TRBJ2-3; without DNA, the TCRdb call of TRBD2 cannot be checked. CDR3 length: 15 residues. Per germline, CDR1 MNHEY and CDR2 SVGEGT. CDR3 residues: CASSYDGLVSDTQYF.

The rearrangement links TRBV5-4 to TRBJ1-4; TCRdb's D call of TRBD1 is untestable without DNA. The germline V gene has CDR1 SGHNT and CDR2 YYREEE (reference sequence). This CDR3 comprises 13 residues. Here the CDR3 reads CASSFRGGEKLFF.

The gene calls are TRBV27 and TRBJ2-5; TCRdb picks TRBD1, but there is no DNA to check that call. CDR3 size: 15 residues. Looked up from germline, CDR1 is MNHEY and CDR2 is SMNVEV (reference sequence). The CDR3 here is CASSPLMWGKETQYF.

Here the CDR3 reads CAISDPRGQTNTGELFF. The V gene is TRBV10-3, the J gene TRBJ2-2; TCRdb's D call of TRBD1 is untestable without DNA. The CDR3 totals 17 residues. The germline V gene encodes CDR1 ENHRY and CDR2 SYGVKD.

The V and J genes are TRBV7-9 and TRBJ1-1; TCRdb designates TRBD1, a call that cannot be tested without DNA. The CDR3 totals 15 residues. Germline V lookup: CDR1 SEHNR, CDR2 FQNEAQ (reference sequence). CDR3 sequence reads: CASRPTGQTNTEAFF.

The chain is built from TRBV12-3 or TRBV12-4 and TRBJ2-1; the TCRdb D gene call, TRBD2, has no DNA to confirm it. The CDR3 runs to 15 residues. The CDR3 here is CASRRLAGGYNEQFF.

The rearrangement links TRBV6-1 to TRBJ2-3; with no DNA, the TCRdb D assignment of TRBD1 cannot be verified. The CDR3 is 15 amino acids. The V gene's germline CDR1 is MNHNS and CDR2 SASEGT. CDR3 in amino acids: CASSVGSAPTDTQYF.

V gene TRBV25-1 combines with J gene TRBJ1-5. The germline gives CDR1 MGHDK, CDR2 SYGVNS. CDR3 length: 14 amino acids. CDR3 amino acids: CASSEKGDIGPQHF.

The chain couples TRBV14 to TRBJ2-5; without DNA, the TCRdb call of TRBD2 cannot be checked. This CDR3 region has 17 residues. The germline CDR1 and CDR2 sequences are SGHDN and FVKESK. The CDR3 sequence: CASSQGLAGEVDETQYF. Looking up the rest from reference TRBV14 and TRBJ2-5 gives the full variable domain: EAGVTQFPSHSVIEKGQTVTLRCDPISGHDNLYWYRRVMGKEIKFLLHFVKESKQDESGMPNNRFLAERTGGTYSTLKVQPAELEDSGVYFCASSQGLAGEVDETQYFGPGTRLLVL.

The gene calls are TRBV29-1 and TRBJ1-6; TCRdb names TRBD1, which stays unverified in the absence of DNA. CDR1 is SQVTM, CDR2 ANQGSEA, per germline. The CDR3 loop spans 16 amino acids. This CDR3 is CSVEVGQGAGNSPLHF.

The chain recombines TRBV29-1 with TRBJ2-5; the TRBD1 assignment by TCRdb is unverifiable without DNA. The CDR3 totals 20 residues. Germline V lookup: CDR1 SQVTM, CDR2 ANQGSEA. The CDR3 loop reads CSVEVGGVRGTGKLQETQYF.

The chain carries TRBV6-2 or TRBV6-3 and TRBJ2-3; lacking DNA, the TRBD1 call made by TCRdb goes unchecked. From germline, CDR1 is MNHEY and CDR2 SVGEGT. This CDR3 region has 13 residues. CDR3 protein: CASTRDSTDTQYF.

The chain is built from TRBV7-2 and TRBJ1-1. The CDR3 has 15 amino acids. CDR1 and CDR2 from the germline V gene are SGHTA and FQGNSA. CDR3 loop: CASSLLGRMSTEAFF. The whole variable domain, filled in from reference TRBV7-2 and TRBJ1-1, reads GAGVSQSPSNKVTEKGKDVELRCDPISGHTALYWYRQSLGQGLEFLIYFQGNSAPDKSGLPSDRFSAERTGGSVSTLTIQRTQQEDSAVYLCASSLLGRMSTEAFFGQGTRLTVV.

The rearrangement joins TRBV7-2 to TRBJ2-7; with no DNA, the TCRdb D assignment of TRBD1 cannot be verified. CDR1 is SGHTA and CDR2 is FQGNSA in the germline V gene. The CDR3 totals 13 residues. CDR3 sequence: CASSKGQDYEQYF.

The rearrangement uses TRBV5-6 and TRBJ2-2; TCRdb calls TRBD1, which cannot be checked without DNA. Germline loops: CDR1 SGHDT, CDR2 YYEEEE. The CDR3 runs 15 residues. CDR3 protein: CASSTPGANTGELFF.

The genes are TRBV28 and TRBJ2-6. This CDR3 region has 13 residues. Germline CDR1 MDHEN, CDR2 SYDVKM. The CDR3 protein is CASKRLGANVLTF.

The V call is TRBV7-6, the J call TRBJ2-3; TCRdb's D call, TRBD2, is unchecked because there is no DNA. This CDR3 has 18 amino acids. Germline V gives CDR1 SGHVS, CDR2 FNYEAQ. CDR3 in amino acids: CASSAPGLAGVRADTQYF.

CDR3 residues: CASRWQGHSDTQYF. V and J are TRBV27 and TRBJ2-3; as DNA is missing, the TRBD2 call by TCRdb cannot be tested. The CDR3 spans 14 residues. CDR1 MNHEY and CDR2 SMNVEV come from the germline V gene (reference sequence).

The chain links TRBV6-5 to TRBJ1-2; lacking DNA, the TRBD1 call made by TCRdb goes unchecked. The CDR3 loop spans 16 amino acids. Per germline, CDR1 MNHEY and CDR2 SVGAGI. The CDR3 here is CASSYSRGGGDYGYTF.

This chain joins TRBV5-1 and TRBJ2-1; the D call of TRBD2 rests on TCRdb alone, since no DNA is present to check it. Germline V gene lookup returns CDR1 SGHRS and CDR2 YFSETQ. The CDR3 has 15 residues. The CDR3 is CASSVGTTDGNEQFF.

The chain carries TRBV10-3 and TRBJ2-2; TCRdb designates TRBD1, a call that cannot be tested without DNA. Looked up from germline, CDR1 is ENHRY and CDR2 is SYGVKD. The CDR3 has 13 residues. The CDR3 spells CAIIPFRPQTLFF.

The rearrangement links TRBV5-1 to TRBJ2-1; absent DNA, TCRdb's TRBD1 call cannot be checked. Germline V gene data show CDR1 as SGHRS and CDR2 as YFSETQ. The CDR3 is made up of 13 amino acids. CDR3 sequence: CASRGTGYNEQFF.

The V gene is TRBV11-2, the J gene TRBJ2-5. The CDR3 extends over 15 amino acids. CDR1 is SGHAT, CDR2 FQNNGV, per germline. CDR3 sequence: CASSLGSGVQETQYF. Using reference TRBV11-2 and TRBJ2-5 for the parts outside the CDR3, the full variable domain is EAGVAQSPRYKIIEKRQSVAFWCNPISGHATLYWYQQILGQGPKLLIQFQNNGVVDDSQLPKDRFSAERLKGVDSTLKIQPAKLEDSAVYLCASSLGSGVQETQYFGPGTRLLVL.

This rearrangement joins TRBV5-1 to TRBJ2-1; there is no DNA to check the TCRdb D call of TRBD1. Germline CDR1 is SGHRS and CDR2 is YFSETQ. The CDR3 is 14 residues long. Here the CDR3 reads CASSRQGDHNEQFF.